Listed below are T cell receptor beta chains from one sample, sequenced in a study of blood T cell repertoires in COVID-19. Data came from immunoSEQ multiplex PCR; TCRdb stores just in-frame clones and leaves some out. The sample holds about 59,000 clones; roughly 80% are singletons and the top ten take less than 10%. What was sequenced was peripheral blood. The receptors come from a human donor in a cohort sampled during active COVID-19. Both conserved end residues are part of each CDR3. D genes are given only for firm matches. Clone size is shown for a subset of rows, as once, few, many or a class of expanded clone.

j_call d_call clone_size v_call cdr3_aa cdr3_nt
TRBJ2-7 TRBD1 . TRBV19 CASSPTDRGVYEQYF TGTGCCAGTAGTCCGACAGACAGGGGAGTCTACGAGCAGTACTTC
TRBJ1-5 . . TRBV7-9 CASSYTGNQPQHF TGTGCCAGCAGCTATACAGGGAATCAGCCCCAGCATTTT
TRBJ2-2 . once TRBV12-5 CASGLLATGELFF TGTGCTAGTGGTTTGCTAGCCACCGGGGAGCTGTTTTTT
TRBJ2-1 TRBD2 . TRBV12-3/TRBV12-4 CATGGAYNEQFF TGTGCCACCGGGGGGGCTTACAATGAGCAGTTCTTC
TRBJ2-3 . . TRBV24-1 CAAGGASTDTQYF TGTGCCGCCGGAGGGGCCTCCACAGATACGCAGTATTTT
TRBJ1-6 TRBD1 . TRBV28 CASTLDRGAPSPLHF TGTGCCAGCACTTTAGACAGGGGAGCACCGTCACCCCTCCACTTT
TRBJ2-7 TRBD2 few TRBV6-2/TRBV6-3 CASSYTSGSYEQYF TGTGCCAGCAGTTACACTAGCGGCTCCTACGAGCAGTACTTC
TRBJ2-7 TRBD2 . TRBV5-1 CASSPSGSYEQYF TGCGCCAGCAGCCCCAGCGGGAGCTACGAGCAGTACTTC
TRBJ2-1 TRBD2 . TRBV11-2 CASSSSLAGLDGNEQFF TGTGCCAGCAGCTCATCCCTAGCGGGCCTGGACGGCAATGAGCAGTTCTTC
TRBJ2-6 . . TRBV4-3 CASSPKEGATTSGANVLTF TGCGCCAGCAGCCCGAAGGAGGGGGCAACGACCTCTGGGGCCAACGTCCTGACTTTC
TRBJ2-5 TRBD1 . TRBV5-1 CASSRRQGSQETQYF TGCGCCAGCAGCCGCCGACAGGGGAGCCAAGAGACCCAGTACTTC
TRBJ2-7 TRBD1 . TRBV6-5 CAIRDRPYEQYF TGTGCCATCCGGGACAGGCCCTACGAGCAGTACTTC
TRBJ2-1 . . TRBV4-1 CASSQDRAAGFNEQFF TGCGCCAGCAGCCAGGACCGCGCGGCGGGTTTCAATGAGCAGTTCTTC
TRBJ2-7 . . TRBV4-1 CASSRTGYEQYF TGCGCCAGCAGCCGTACCGGCTACGAGCAGTACTTC
TRBJ1-5 TRBD1 . TRBV4-1 CASSQADRVSNQPQHF TGCGCCAGCAGCCAAGCTGACAGGGTTAGCAATCAGCCCCAGCATTTT
TRBJ2-1 TRBD2 once TRBV7-2 CASSAGLAGNNEQFF TGTGCCAGCAGCGCGGGACTAGCGGGGAACAATGAGCAGTTCTTC
TRBJ2-2 TRBD2 . TRBV24-1 CATGGDGRTGELFF TGTGCCACGGGGGGGGACGGGCGCACCGGGGAGCTGTTTTTT
TRBJ2-1 TRBD1 . TRBV3-1/TRBV3-2 CASSRSGTGSEQFF TGTGCCAGCAGCAGATCCGGGACAGGGAGTGAGCAGTTCTTC
TRBJ1-1 TRBD1 . TRBV4-3 CASSQTQTGRAFF TGCGCCAGCAGCCAAACCCAGACAGGGCGAGCTTTCTTT
TRBJ2-3 . . TRBV7-9 CASSSGGYGRADTQYF TGTGCCAGCAGCTCAGGGGGTTACGGGAGGGCAGATACGCAGTATTTT
TRBJ1-1 TRBD1 . TRBV28 CASSLYLQGAAEAFF TGTGCCAGCAGTTTATATCTTCAGGGGGCGGCTGAAGCTTTCTTT
TRBJ2-3 . . TRBV5-1 CASSLDGGGSTDTQYF TGCGCCAGCAGCTTGGACGGCGGAGGGAGCACAGATACGCAGTATTTT